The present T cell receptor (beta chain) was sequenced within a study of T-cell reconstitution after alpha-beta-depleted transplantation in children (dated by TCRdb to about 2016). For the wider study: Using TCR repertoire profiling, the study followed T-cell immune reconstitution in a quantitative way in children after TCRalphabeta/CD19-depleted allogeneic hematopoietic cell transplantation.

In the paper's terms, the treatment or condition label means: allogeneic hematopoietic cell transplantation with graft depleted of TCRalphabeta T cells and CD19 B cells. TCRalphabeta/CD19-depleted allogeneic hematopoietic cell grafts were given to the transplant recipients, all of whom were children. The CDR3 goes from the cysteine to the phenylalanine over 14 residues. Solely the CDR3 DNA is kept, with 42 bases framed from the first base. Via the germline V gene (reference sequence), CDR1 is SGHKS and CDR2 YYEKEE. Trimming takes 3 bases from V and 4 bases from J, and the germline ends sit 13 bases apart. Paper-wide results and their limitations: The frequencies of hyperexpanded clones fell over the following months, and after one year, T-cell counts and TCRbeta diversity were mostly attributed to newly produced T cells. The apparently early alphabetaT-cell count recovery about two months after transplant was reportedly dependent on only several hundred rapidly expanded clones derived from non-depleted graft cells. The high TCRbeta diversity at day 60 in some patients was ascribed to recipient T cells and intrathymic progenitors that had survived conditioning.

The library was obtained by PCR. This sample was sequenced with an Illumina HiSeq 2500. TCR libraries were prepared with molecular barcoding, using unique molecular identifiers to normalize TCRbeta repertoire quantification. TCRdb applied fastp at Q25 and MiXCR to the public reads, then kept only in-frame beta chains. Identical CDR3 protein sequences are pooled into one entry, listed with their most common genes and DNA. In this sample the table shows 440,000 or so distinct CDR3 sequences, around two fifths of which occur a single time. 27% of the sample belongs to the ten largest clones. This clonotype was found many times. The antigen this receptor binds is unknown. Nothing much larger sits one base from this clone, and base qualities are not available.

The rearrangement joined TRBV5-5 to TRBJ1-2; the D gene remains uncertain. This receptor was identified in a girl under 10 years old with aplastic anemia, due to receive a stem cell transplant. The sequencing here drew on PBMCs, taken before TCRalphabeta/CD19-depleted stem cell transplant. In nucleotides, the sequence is TGTGCCAGCAGCTGGGAGGCCAGCCCCTATGGCTACACCTTC. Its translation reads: CASSWEASPYGYTF.